A single sample is the source of the 27 T cell receptor beta chains below, sequenced in a study of Graves' ophthalmopathy and Graves' hyperthyroidism. The sequenced template was RNA, covering the TCR beta CDR3 region. RT-PCR in the first round used HTBI primers; a second-round multiplex PCR followed. TCRdb reanalysed the multiplex PCR reads using MiXCR and keeps one entry per CDR3 protein. This table has 650,000 to 800,000 distinct CDR3 sequences, 35% to 50% appearing once. Sequenced sample: peripheral blood. These receptors originate from an adult man with Graves' ophthalmopathy.

This clonotype was seen ten or more times. The chain carries TRBV4-1 and TRBJ2-5; 8 bases line up with TRBD2. Per the germline V gene, CDR1 is MGHRA and CDR2 is YSYEKL. This CDR3 has 14 amino acids. V trimming: 1 base; J trimming: 5 bases; junction bases outside the gene matches: 3. This CDR3 is CASSQGTSRETQYF. Here the CDR3 DNA reads TGCGCCAGCAGCCAAGGGACTAGCCGTGAGACCCAGTACTTC.

This clonotype was counted many times. The chain is built from TRBV29-1 and TRBJ1-1; 12 bases match TRBD1. V gave up 4 bases and J gave up 5 bases; unmatched junction bases: 8. Germline V gene sequence: CDR1 SQVTM, CDR2 ANQGSEA. This CDR3 has 15 residues. DNA for the CDR3: TGCAGCGTTGGGCCGGGACAGGGGGCAGGGACTGAAGCTTTCTTT. Its translation is CSVGPGQGAGTEAFF.

Turning to this clonotype: A much larger clone differs by one base, so this may be a read error. This rearrangement joins TRBV2 to TRBJ2-7; D may be TRBD2 (5 bases). The CDR3 covers 13 residues. From germline, CDR1 is SNHLY and CDR2 FYNNEI. CDR3 region: CASGQDLAWEQYF. The CDR3 nucleotides are TGCGCCAGCGGCCAAGATCTCGCGTGGGAGCAGTACTTC.

In the case of this clonotype: The junction differs from germline at one of its ends, possibly a read error. The V and J genes are TRBV10-3 and TRBJ1-5, with no clear D. The CDR3 length is 15 residues. CDR1 is ENHRY and CDR2 is SYGVKD in the germline V gene. The CDR3 loop is CAIGEDEEGNQPQHF. DNA of the CDR3: TGTGCCATCGGTGAGGACGAGGAGGGCAATCAGCCCCAGCATTTT.

The CDR3 sequence: CATSDGTGGRVKLFF. For the CDR3, the DNA is TGTGCCACCAGTGACGGGACAGGAGGGAGGGTGAAACTGTTTTTT. The J gene is TRBJ1-4, the V gene TRBV24-1; 8 bases match TRBD1. J gave up 11 bases and V 4 bases, and 11 bases lay outside the gene matches. The CDR3 runs 15 residues. The germline V gene has CDR1 KGHDR and CDR2 SFDVKD.

CDR3 bases: TGTGCCAGCAGCTTAAGGCGACAGGCCCAGAGCTCCTACGAGCAGTACTTC. Translated: CASSLRRQAQSSYEQYF. This rearrangement joins TRBV7-2 to TRBJ2-7; a possible D gene is TRBD1 (6 bases). This CDR3 is 17 amino acids long. With 2 bases removed from V and 0 bases from J, the gap between germline ends came to 17 bases. Germline V gene lookup returns CDR1 SGHTA and CDR2 FQGNSA.

This clonotype occurred many times. This chain connects TRBV7-8 to TRBJ1-2; D unresolved. The V gene lost 1 base and the J gene lost 2 bases, with 8 bases spanning the gap. The CDR3 is made up of 14 amino acids. CDR1 and CDR2 from the germline V gene are SGHVS and FQNEAQ. CDR3 in amino acids: CASSLESNNYGYTF. For the CDR3, the DNA is TGTGCCAGCAGCTTAGAAAGCAACAACTATGGCTACACCTTC.

In regard to this clonotype: A read error may explain this, as a much larger clone is one base away. The J gene is TRBJ1-1, the V gene TRBV4-1; D might be TRBD1 (6 bases). The CDR3 contains 15 residues. Germline values: CDR1 MGHRA, CDR2 YSYEKL. The CDR3 region is CASSQGGGENPVAFF. CDR3 nucleotide sequence: TGTGCCAGCAGTCAAGGGGGGGGCGAAAACCCCGTAGCTTTCTTT.

This clonotype was seen a few times. This chain links TRBV25-1 with TRBJ2-1; the match to TRBD2 covers 15 bases. The germline gives CDR1 MGHDK, CDR2 SYGVNS. The CDR3 has 16 residues. The junction had 8 bases not matched to a gene; V was cut back by 6 bases and J by 8 bases. DNA of the CDR3: TGTGCCAGCAGGAAACGGACTAGCGGGGGGGCTGATGAGCAGTTCTTC. Its protein product is CASRKRTSGGADEQFF.

The chain recombines TRBV25-1 with TRBJ2-7; D is undetermined. The CDR3 spans 15 residues. Germline CDR1 reads MGHDK; CDR2 reads SYGVNS. With 3 bases removed from V and 0 bases from J, the gap between germline ends came to 12 bases. DNA for the CDR3: TGTGCCAGCAGTGAGACTTCAGGAAGCTCCTACGAGCAGTACTTC. Its protein product is CASSETSGSSYEQYF.

In its sample, this clonotype was seen many times. The CDR3 DNA reads TGTGCCAGCAGTCCAGGCAACCTGAACACTGAAGCTTTCTTT. Encoded protein: CASSPGNLNTEAFF. The chain joins TRBV2 to TRBJ1-1, with no clear D. CDR3 length: 14 residues. The germline V gene has CDR1 SNHLY and CDR2 FYNNEI. Trimming removed 5 bases at V and 0 bases at J, with 10 bases between.

The rearrangement uses TRBV6-6 and TRBJ2-7; TRBD1 might be the D (6 bases). Trimming took off 5 bases at V and 7 bases at J, with 21 bases between the two ends. Germline V CDR1 and CDR2: MNHNY, SVGAGI (reference sequence). The CDR3 runs to 15 residues. The CDR3 region is CASSEAAGVRWEQYV. The CDR3 DNA is TGTGCCAGCAGTGAAGCAGCAGGGGTGAGGTGGGAGCAGTACGTC.

This clonotype was seen repeatedly, ten times or more. The rearrangement joins TRBV6-5 to TRBJ1-1; 9 bases map to TRBD1. This CDR3 is 16 amino acids long. Trimming cost V 5 bases and J 5 bases; bases outside gene matches: 12. Germline CDR1 and CDR2: MNHEY and SVGAGI. The CDR3 DNA is TGTGCCAGCAGTCCACCGATGACAGGGGGGAGGACTGAAGCTTTCTTT. Protein: CASSPPMTGGRTEAFF.

V gene TRBV5-1 combines with J gene TRBJ1-1, with D perhaps matching TRBD1 (5 bases). The CDR3 runs to 14 residues. V lost 1 base and J 4 bases, leaving 11 bases between the germline ends. From germline, CDR1 is SGHRS and CDR2 YFSETQ. The CDR3 sequence is CASSLTGQSTEAFF. The DNA of the CDR3 is TGCGCCAGCAGCTTGACGGGGCAGAGCACTGAAGCTTTCTTT.

Note on this clonotype: This may come from a read error, since a much larger clone is one base off. The chain uses TRBV10-3 and TRBJ1-6; tentative D call: TRBD1 (6 bases). CDR1 is ENHRY and CDR2 is SYGVKD in the germline V gene. The CDR3 consists of 11 residues. In DNA, the CDR3 is TGTGCCAGCAGTTGGGGGCTGGCCCTCCACTTT. Its translation is CASSWGLALHF.

The table lists this clonotype with many counts. This sequence joins TRBV7-9 and TRBJ2-5; D perhaps matches TRBD1 (6 bases). Trimming pared 3 bases from V and 5 bases from J, leaving 13 bases between. This CDR3 has 14 residues. Germline values: CDR1 SEHNR, CDR2 FQNEAQ (reference sequence). This CDR3 reads CASSLNRAWETQYF. CDR3 coding DNA: TGTGCCAGCAGCTTGAACAGGGCTTGGGAGACCCAGTACTTC.

This clonotype was recorded many times. This chain links TRBV7-2 with TRBJ1-2, with D maybe TRBD1 (5 bases). This CDR3 contains 14 residues. V lost 5 bases to trimming and J lost 4 bases, with 14 bases between them. Germline CDR1 is SGHTA and CDR2 is FQGNSA. CDR3 sequence reads: CASSLKGTLYGYTF. The CDR3 region has the DNA TGTGCCAGCAGCCTAAAGGGGACCCTCTATGGCTACACCTTC.

This chain links TRBV6-4 with TRBJ2-7, with D perhaps TRBD1 (6 bases). CDR3 size: 15 residues. Germline V gene lookup returns CDR1 MRHNA and CDR2 SNTAGT. Trimming left V 3 bases short and J 7 bases short, with 19 bases between. CDR3 region: CASSEPFYRVGEQYF. CDR3 coding DNA: TGTGCCAGCAGTGAACCTTTCTACAGGGTAGGGGAGCAGTACTTC.

To note about this clonotype: A clone one base away is much larger, so this may be a read error. The V gene is TRBV7-8, the J gene TRBJ1-1, with TRBD1 matching over 8 bases. This CDR3 region has 14 residues. CDR1 and CDR2 (germline): SGHVS, FQNEAQ. CDR3 sequence: CANSIGTGNTEAFF. DNA for the CDR3: TGTGCCAACAGCATCGGGACAGGGAACACTGAAGCTTTCTTT.

The chain is built from TRBV10-3 and TRBJ1-2; 7 bases agree with TRBD1. CDR3 length: 15 residues. CDR1 is ENHRY and CDR2 is SYGVKD in the germline V gene. Trimming cost V 0 bases and J 0 bases; bases outside gene matches: 1. CDR3 loop: CAISESTGPNYGYTF. The CDR3 coding sequence is TGTGCCATCAGTGAGTCGACAGGGCCTAACTATGGCTACACCTTC.

This clonotype was counted a few times. The chain combines TRBV30 with TRBJ1-1; a possible D gene is TRBD1 (5 bases). The CDR3 runs to 13 residues. Germline CDR1 is GTSNPN and CDR2 is SVGIG (reference sequence). V lost 3 bases and J lost 1, with 9 bases in between. In DNA form, the CDR3 reads TGTGCCTGGAGGGGGGTCCCGAACACTGAAGCTTTCTTT. Translating gives CAWRGVPNTEAFF.

This clonotype has more than one count but fewer than ten. The chain joins TRBV20-1 to TRBJ1-2; D possibly corresponds to TRBD1 (6 bases). The germline V gene encodes CDR1 DFQATT and CDR2 SNEGSKA (reference sequence). The CDR3 covers 14 residues. V was cut by 6 bases and J by 2 bases, with 16 bases left in between. CDR3 sequence: CSAELGQRNYGYTF. The CDR3 nucleotides are TGCAGTGCGGAACTCGGACAGAGAAACTATGGCTACACCTTC.

Concerning this clonotype itself: It may be a read error: a sequence one base away is much more abundant. The rearrangement joins TRBV14 to TRBJ1-1; 9 positions match TRBD1. This CDR3 is built from 18 residues. Per the germline V gene, CDR1 is SGHDN and CDR2 is FVKESK. CDR3 nucleotide sequence: TGTGCCAGCAGCCTCCTTGACAGGGGGTTTACTCTGAACACTGGAGCTTTCTTT. It translates to CASSLLDRGFTLNTGAFF.

The V and J genes are TRBV20-1 and TRBJ1-5, with D possibly being TRBD1 (5 bases). CDR1 and CDR2 from the germline V gene are DFQATT and SNEGSKA (reference sequence). The CDR3 covers 13 residues. The V end lost 6 bases, the J end lost 11 bases, and 20 bases lay between the germline ends. The CDR3 spells CSAEAREGQTQHF. The CDR3 DNA reads TGCAGTGCCGAGGCGCGGGAGGGGCAGACCCAGCATTTT.

This clonotype was counted ten times or more. The rearrangement links TRBV9 to TRBJ2-7, with D unresolved. Trimming left V 3 bases short and J 6 bases short, with 10 bases between. Germline loops: CDR1 SGDLS, CDR2 YYNGEE. This CDR3 has 12 amino acids. CDR3 DNA: TGTGCCAGCAGCGACAACGCGGCCGAGCAGTACTTC. Amino acid sequence: CASSDNAAEQYF.

This clonotype was observed a handful of times. This chain connects TRBV29-1 to TRBJ2-4, with D uncertain. Germline CDR1 reads SQVTM; CDR2 reads ANQGSEA. CDR3 length equals 12 residues. V lost 5 bases, J lost 2 bases, and 7 bases lay in between. CDR3: CSVLETKNIQYF. The CDR3 DNA reads TGCAGCGTTTTAGAGACCAAAAACATTCAGTACTTC.

The chain couples TRBV7-6 to TRBJ1-5; TRBD1 is a possible D gene (5 bases). The V gene's germline CDR1 is SGHVS and CDR2 FNYEAQ. The ends were cut back, 3 bases at V and 5 bases at J, with 11 bases in the middle. The CDR3 spans 14 residues. The CDR3 reads CASSLGTRDQPQHF. CDR3 nucleotides: TGTGCCAGCAGCTTGGGGACTAGGGATCAGCCCCAGCATTTT.